This T cell receptor beta chain was profiled in a study of blood T cells in healthy people across ages. Isolation of PBMCs gave at least 6 million cells per sample. A second about 7 to 11 cycle PCR used barcoded and J-beta primers. Each cDNA molecule, via a template-switch adaptor with 12 random nucleotides, was tagged. MiXCR, run by TCRdb on the 5' RACE reads, gives a single entry per CDR3 protein. The table records about 640,000 distinct CDR3 sequences, 58% of them present only once. Findings of the study overall: Percentage of naive T cells showed a strong correlation with TCR beta diversity.

Note on this clonotype: Antigen: not known.

V was clipped by 7 bases and J by 2 bases, with 15 bases between them. CDR1 MNHEY and CDR2 SMNVEV come from the germline V gene (reference sequence). This CDR3 has 14 amino acids. The receptor was isolated from a man aged 55 to 70 in good health. Sequencing was done on a sample of blood. The chain joins TRBV27 to TRBJ2-7; D gene uncertain. In nucleotides, the CDR3 is TGTGCCAGCACGGCAGCGTCCAGGCCCTACGAGCAGTACTTC. Its protein product is CASTAASRPYEQYF.